The 7 T cell receptor beta chains presented below share a single source sample, sequenced in a study of cytomegalovirus exposure and HLA in healthy donors (dated by TCRdb to 2017 to 2019). The protocol used for the library was the immunoSEQ multiplex PCR assay. A mixture of 60 forward primers for TCR Vbeta segments and 13 reverse primers for TCR Jbeta segments was used in the multiplex PCR. Imported from immuneACCESS, the table was reduced by TCRdb to in-frame sequences with V and J called. These copies leave out some clones; in studies compared against another copy, an unresolved V gene accounts for under half, and the cause of the remainder is not known. The sample yields about 55,000 clones; 77% were counted once. Clones ranked in the top ten supply about 2.3% of the sample. Input material: PBMCs. All receptors come from a female donor in good health and CMV-seronegative.

The chain links TRBV19 to TRBJ2-1; D gene uncertain. The CDR3 sequence is 14 residues long. CDR1 and CDR2 from the germline V gene are LNHDA and SQIVND (reference sequence). V lost 3 bases and J 5 bases, leaving 11 bases between the germline ends. CDR3 DNA: TGTGCCAGTAGTATCTATAACGAAAACAATGAGCAGTTCTTC. Translated: CASSIYNENNEQFF.

This clone has a handful of counts. The chain carries TRBV28 and TRBJ2-6, with 7 nucleotides matching TRBD1. This CDR3 comprises 14 residues. V trimming: 5 bases; J trimming: 2 bases; junction bases outside the gene matches: 0. The germline V gene encodes CDR1 MDHEN and CDR2 SYDVKM. The CDR3 reads CASSGTAGANVLTF. CDR3 DNA sequence: TGTGCCAGCAGTGGGACAGCTGGGGCCAACGTCCTGACTTTC.

The rearrangement uses TRBV28 and TRBJ2-7; TRBD1 might be the D (6 bases). Trimming left V 6 bases short and J 7 bases short, with 13 bases between. Germline V gene data show CDR1 as MDHEN and CDR2 as SYDVKM. The CDR3 runs 12 residues. The CDR3 spells CASRRSGEEQYF. Written as DNA, the CDR3 is TGTGCCAGCAGAAGATCAGGGGAAGAGCAGTACTTC.

J is TRBJ1-2 and V is TRBV6-1; tentative D call: TRBD1 (5 bases). This CDR3 spans 12 amino acids. CDR1 and CDR2 from the germline V gene are MNHNS and SASEGT. The V end was cut by 2 bases, the J end by 8 bases, with 9 bases between. CDR3 sequence reads: CASSESGFGYTF. In nucleotides, the CDR3 is TGTGCCAGCAGTGAATCAGGGTTCGGCTACACCTTC.

The chain is built from TRBV6-5 and TRBJ1-2; 10 positions match TRBD1. V was clipped by 7 bases and J by 8 bases; unmatched bases: 10. Germline CDR1 and CDR2: MNHEY and SVGAGI. The CDR3 runs to 14 residues. CDR3 protein: CASMEDRGSRGYTF. The CDR3 coding sequence is TGTGCCAGCATGGAGGACAGGGGGTCCCGCGGCTACACCTTC.

V usage is TRBV7-3 and J usage is TRBJ2-1; 9 bases fit TRBD1. With 1 base clipped from V and 7 bases from J, the junction kept 14 bases outside the gene matches. The V gene's germline CDR1 is SGHTA and CDR2 FQGTGA. The CDR3 loop spans 18 amino acids. CDR3 sequence reads: CASSLIFGTGPTTNEQFF. For the CDR3, the DNA is TGTGCCAGCAGCTTAATATTCGGGACAGGGCCCACCACTAATGAGCAGTTCTTC.

CDR3 in DNA: TGCAGCACAACCGGAGCGTCCACAGATACGCAGTATTTT. Translated: CSTTGASTDTQYF. The chain recombines TRBV29-1 with TRBJ2-3; D is unresolved. The ends were cut back, 8 bases at V and 2 bases at J, with 14 bases in the middle. From germline, CDR1 is SQVTM and CDR2 ANQGSEA. The CDR3 contains 13 residues.